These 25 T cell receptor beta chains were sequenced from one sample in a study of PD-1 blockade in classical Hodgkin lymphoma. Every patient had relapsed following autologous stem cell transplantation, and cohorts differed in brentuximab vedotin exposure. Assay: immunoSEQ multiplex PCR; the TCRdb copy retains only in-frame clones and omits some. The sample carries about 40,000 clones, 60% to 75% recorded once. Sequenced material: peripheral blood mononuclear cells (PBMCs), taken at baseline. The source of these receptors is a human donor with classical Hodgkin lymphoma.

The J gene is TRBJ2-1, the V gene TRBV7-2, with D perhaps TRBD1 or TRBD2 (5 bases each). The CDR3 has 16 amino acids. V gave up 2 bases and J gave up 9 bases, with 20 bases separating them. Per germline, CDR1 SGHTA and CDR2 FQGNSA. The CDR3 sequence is CASSLRDGDPGGEQFF. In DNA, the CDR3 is TGTGCCAGCAGCTTAAGGGACGGGGACCCTGGGGGTGAGCAGTTCTTC.

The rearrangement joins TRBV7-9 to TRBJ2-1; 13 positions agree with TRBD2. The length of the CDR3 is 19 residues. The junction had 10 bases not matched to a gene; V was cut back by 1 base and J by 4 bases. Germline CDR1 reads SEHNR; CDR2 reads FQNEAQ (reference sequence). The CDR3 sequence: CASSLGGLAGVIEYNEQFF. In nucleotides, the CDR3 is TGTGCCAGCAGCTTAGGCGGACTAGCGGGAGTAATTGAGTACAATGAGCAGTTCTTC.

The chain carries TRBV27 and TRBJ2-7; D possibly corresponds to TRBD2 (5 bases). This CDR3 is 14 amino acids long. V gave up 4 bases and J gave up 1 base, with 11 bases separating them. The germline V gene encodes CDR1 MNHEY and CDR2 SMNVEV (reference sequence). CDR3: CASSSVAGSYEQYF. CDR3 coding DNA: TGTGCCAGCAGTTCGGTGGCGGGTTCCTACGAGCAGTACTTC.

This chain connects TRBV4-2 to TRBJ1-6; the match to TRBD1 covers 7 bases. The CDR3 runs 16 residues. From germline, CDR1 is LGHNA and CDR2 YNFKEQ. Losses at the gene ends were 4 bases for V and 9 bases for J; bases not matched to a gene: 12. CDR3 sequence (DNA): TGTGCCAGCAGCCCTACCCAGGGAGGGGGCAGTTCACCCCTCCACTTT. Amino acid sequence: CASSPTQGGGSSPLHF.

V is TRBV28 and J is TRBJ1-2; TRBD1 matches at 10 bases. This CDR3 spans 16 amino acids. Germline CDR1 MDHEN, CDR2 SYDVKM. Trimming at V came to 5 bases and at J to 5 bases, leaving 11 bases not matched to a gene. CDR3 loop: CASSPHGTGELYGYTF. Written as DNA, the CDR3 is TGTGCCAGCAGTCCCCATGGGACAGGGGAATTATATGGCTACACCTTC.

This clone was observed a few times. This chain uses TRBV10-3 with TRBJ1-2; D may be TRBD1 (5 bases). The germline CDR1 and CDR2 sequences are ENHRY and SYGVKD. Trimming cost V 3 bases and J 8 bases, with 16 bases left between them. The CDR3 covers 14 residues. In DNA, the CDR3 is TGTGCCATCAGTGATGACGGCAGGGTAGGCGGCTACACCTTC. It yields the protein CAISDDGRVGGYTF.

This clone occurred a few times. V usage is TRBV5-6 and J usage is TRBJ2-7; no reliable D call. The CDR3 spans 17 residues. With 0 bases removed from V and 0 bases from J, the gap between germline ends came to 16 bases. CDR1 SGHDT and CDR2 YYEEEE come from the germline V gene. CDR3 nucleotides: TGTGCCAGCAGCTTGGCCAACCGACGCGTTTCCTCCTACGAGCAGTACTTC. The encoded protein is CASSLANRRVSSYEQYF.

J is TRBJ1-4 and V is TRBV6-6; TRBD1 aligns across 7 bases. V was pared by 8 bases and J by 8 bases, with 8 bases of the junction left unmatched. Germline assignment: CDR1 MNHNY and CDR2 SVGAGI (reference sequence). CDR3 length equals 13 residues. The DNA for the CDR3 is TGTGCCAGCGGCAGGGGGTCTGGAGAAAAACTGTTTTTT. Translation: CASGRGSGEKLFF.

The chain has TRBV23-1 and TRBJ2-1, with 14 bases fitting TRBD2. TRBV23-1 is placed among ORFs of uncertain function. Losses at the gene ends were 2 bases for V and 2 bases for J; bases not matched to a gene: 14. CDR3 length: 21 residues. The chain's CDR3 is CASSQRTAGTSGGLTYNEQFF. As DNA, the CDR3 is TGCGCCAGCAGTCAAAGGACCGCCGGGACTAGCGGGGGATTGACCTACAATGAGCAGTTCTTC.

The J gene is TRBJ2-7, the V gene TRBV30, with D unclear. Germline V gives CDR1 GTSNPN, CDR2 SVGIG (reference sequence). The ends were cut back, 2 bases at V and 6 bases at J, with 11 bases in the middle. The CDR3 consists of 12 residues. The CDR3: CAWSLGSGEQYF. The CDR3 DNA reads TGTGCCTGGAGTTTAGGGTCGGGCGAGCAGTACTTC.

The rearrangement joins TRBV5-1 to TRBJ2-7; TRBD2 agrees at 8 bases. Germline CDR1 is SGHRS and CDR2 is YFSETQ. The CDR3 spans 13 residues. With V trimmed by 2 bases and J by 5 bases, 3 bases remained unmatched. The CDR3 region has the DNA TGCGCCAGCAGCTTTAGCGGGATCCACGAGCAGTACTTC. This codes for CASSFSGIHEQYF.

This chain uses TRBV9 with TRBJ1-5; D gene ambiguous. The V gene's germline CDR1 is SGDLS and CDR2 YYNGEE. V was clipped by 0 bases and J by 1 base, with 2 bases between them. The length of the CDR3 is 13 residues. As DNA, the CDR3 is TGTGCCAGCAGCGTAGGCAGCAATCAGCCCCAGCATTTT. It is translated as CASSVGSNQPQHF.

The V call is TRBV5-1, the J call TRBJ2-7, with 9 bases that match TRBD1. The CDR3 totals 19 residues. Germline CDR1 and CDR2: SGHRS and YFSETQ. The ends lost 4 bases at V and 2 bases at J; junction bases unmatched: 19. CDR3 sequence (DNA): TGCGCCAGCAGCCCGGAGGAGTGGGAGCGGACAGGGGCGCCCTACGAGCAGTACTTC. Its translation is CASSPEEWERTGAPYEQYF.

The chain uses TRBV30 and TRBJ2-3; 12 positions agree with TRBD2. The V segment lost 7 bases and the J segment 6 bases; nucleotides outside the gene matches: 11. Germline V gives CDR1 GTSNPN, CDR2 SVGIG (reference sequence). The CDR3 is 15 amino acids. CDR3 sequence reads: CALKTSGGFVDTQYF. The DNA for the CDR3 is TGTGCCTTAAAGACTAGCGGGGGATTTGTTGATACGCAGTATTTT.

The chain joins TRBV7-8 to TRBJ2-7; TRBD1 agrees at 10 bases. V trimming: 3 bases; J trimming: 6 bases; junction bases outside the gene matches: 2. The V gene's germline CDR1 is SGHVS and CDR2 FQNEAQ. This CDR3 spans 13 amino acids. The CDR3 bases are TGTGCCAGCAGCTTCCGGGACAGGGGCGAGCAGTACTTC. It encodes CASSFRDRGEQYF.

CDR3 bases: TGTGCCAGCAGTCCTGAGCAGGGAGTGCGTGACTATGGCTACACCTTC. Amino acid sequence: CASSPEQGVRDYGYTF. The chain carries TRBV7-9 and TRBJ1-2; D perhaps matches TRBD1 (5 bases). Per the germline V gene, CDR1 is SEHNR and CDR2 is FQNEAQ (reference sequence). With 6 bases removed from V and 3 bases from J, the gap between germline ends came to 20 bases. The CDR3 spans 16 residues.

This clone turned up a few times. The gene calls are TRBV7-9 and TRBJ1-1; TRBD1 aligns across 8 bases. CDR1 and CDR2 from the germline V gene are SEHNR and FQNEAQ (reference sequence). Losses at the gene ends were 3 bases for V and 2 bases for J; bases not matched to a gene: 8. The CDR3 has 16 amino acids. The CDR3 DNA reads TGTGCCAGCAGCTTGCCGCCGGACAGGGAAAACACTGAAGCTTTCTTT. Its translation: CASSLPPDRENTEAFF. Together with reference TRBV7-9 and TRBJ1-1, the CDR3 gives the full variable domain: DTGVSQNPRHKITKRGQNVTFRCDPISEHNRLYWYRQTLGQGPEFLTYFQNEAQLEKSRLLSDRFSAERPKGSFSTLEIQRTEQGDSAMYLCASSLPPDRENTEAFFGQGTRLTVV.

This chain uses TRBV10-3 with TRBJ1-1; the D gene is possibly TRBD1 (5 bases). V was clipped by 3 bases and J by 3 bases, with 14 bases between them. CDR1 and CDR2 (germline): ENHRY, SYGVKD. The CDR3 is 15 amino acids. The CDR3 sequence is CAISDLEGTDTEAFF. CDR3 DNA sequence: TGTGCCATCAGTGATCTAGAAGGGACGGACACTGAAGCTTTCTTT.

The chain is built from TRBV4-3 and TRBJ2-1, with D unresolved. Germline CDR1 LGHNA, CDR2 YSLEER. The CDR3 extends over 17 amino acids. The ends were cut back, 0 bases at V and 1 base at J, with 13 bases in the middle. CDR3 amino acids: CASSQDVPSDSYNEQFF. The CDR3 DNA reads TGCGCCAGCAGCCAAGACGTTCCGAGCGATTCCTACAATGAGCAGTTCTTC.

The CDR3 DNA reads as TGTGCCAGCAGCCATTCGACAGGGTCCAACACCGGGGAGCTGTTTTTT. This encodes CASSHSTGSNTGELFF. The chain links TRBV7-9 to TRBJ2-2; 7 bases are shared with TRBD1. The germline V gene has CDR1 SEHNR and CDR2 FQNEAQ (reference sequence). The ends lost 5 bases at V and 2 bases at J; junction bases unmatched: 8. The CDR3 has 16 amino acids.

The CDR3 bases are TGTGCCAGCAGCAGTCAGGGGGCCTCTGGAAACACCATATATTTT. It encodes CASSSQGASGNTIYF. V is TRBV9 and J is TRBJ1-3, with 8 positions matching TRBD1. The germline CDR1 and CDR2 sequences are SGDLS and YYNGEE. The CDR3 length is 15 residues. Losses at the gene ends were 4 bases for V and 0 bases for J; bases not matched to a gene: 3.

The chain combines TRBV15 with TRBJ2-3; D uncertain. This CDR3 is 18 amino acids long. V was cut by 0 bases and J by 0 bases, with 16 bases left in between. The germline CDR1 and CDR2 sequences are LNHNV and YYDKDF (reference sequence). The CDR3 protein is CATSRDYGSYTSTDTQYF. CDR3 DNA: TGTGCCACCAGCAGAGATTACGGTTCCTACACTAGCACAGATACGCAGTATTTT.

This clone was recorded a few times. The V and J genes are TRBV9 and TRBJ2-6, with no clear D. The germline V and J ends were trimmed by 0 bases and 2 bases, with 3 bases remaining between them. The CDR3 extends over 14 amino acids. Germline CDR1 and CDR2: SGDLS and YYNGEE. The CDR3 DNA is TGTGCCAGCAGCGTAGATCCTGGGGCCAACGTCCTGACTTTC. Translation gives CASSVDPGANVLTF.

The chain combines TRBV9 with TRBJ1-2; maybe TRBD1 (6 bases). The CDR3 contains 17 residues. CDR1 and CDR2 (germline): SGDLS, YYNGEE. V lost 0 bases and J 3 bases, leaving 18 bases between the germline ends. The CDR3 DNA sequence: TGTGCCAGCAGCGTAGAAGGCAGGGGTATCGGTGACTATGGCTACACCTTC. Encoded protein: CASSVEGRGIGDYGYTF.

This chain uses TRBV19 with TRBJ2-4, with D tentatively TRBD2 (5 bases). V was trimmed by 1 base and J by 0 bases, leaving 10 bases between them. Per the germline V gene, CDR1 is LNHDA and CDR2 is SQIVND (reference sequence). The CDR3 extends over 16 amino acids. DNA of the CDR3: TGTGCCAGTAGTATAGCGTCAGGACTAGCCAAAAACATTCAGTACTTC. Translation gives CASSIASGLAKNIQYF.